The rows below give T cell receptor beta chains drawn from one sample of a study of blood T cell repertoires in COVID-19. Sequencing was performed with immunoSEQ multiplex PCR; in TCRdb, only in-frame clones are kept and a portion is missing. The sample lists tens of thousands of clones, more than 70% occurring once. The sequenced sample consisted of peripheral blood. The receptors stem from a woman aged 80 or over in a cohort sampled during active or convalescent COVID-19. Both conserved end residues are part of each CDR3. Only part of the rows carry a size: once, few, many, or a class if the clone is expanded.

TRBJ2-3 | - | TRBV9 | CASSPREGVTQYF
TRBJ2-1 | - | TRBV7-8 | CASSPRGTHNEQFF
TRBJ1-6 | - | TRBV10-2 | CASGPLSSYNSPLHF
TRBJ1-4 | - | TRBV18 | CTSSALTQGTNEKLFF
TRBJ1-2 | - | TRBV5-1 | CASSLGTTGLYGYTF
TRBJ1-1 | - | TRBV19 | CATQLVWGGTEAFF
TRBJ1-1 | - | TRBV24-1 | CATSDLPLGQGEGTEAFF
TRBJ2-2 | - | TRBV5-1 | CASSLGTPNTGELFF
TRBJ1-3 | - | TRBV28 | CASSFNSGGTGNTIYF
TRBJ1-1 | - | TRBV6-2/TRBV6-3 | CASSYQRVATSTEAFF
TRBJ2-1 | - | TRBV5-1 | CASSPQTSGEYNEQFF
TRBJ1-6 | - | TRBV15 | CATSRVPGPARGLHF
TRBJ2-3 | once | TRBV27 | CASRVRLAGGSDTQYF
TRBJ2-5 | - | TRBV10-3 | CAIRAGQQQETQYF
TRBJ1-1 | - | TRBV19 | CASSRDRINTEAFF
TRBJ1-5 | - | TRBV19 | CASSNVAGTGRNQPQHF
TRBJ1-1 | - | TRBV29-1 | CSGHRVPEAFF
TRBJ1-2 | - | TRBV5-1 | CASSSQVGGEGYTF
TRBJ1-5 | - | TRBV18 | CASSPDRDQPQHF
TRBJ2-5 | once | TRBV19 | CASSLTGGWETQYF
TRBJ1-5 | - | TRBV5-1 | CASSPKAGFNQPQHF
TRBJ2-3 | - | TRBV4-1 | CASSHIRDRANTQYF
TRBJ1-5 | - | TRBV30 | CAWSLTGTASRPQHF
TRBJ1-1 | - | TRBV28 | CASSPPRTGANTEAFF